What follows is one T cell receptor beta chain and its context. Indicated time point: 2013-2014 season, 7 days after vaccination. The data stem from a study of follicular helper T cells after annual influenza vaccination. Sequencing used immunoSEQ multiplex PCR; TCRdb keeps in-frame clones, though not all of them. In the table there are around 9,300 clones, 83% of which are singletons. Trimming removed 3 bases at V and 3 bases at J, with 14 bases between. The CDR3 spans 15 residues. CDR1 KGHSH and CDR2 LQKENI come from the germline V gene. The V call is TRBV18, the J call TRBJ1-1; D is possibly TRBD1 (6 bases). Sequenced material: CXCR5+ CD38- circulating T follicular helper cells from blood, taken 7 days after influenza vaccination. Subset described: circulating Tfh, non-naive CD4+CXCR5+PD-1+ (ICOS+CD38+ or ICOS-CD38-). The TCR originated in an adult who received the influenza vaccine. The CDR3 DNA sequence: TGTGCCAGCTCACCGGGGGCAGGCCTAGACACTGAAGCTTTCTTT. Its protein is CASSPGAGLDTEAFF.